The TCR beta chain under discussion was sequenced for a study of blood T cell repertoires in COVID-19. On the study more broadly: Acute and convalescent COVID-19 specimens originated in the United States, Italy and Spain. T cells, B-cell-depleted T cells, or PBMCs provided the cDNA or gDNA that served as material.

Trimming took off 2 bases at V and 4 bases at J, with 14 bases between the two ends. The germline V gene has CDR1 MNHEY and CDR2 SMNVEV (reference sequence). The CDR3 contains 15 residues. Some clones are missing from TCRdb's copy, which holds only in-frame ones; the method was immunoSEQ multiplex PCR. This table has 150,000 to 200,000 clones, 88% appearing once. The V call is TRBV27, the J call TRBJ2-5; possibly TRBD2 for D (6 bases). The sequenced material came from peripheral blood. The sequence came from a man in his 60s with acute or convalescent COVID-19. The CDR3 loop is CASSLRAGTRETQYF. DNA for the CDR3: TGTGCCAGCAGTTTAAGGGCGGGAACCCGAGAGACCCAGTACTTC.